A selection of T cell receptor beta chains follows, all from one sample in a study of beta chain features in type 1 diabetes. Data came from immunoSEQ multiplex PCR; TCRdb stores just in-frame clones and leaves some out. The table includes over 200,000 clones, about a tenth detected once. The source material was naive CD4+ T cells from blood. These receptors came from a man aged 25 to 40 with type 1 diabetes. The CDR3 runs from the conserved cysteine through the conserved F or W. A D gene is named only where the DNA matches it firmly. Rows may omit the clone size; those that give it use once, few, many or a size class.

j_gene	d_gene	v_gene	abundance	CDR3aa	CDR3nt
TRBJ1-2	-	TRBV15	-	CATSRVPGIRNYGYTF	TGTGCCACCAGCAGAGTTCCAGGCATCCGTAACTATGGCTACACCTTC
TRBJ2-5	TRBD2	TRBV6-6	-	CASTLRTSGGQETQYF	TGTGCCAGCACCCTAAGGACTAGCGGGGGACAAGAGACCCAGTACTTC
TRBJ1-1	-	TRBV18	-	CASSQSGPRTEAFF	TGTGCCAGCTCACAGTCTGGGCCTCGCACTGAAGCTTTCTTT
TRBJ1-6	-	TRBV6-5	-	CASRMGGQGGSPLHF	TGTGCCAGCAGAATGGGAGGGCAGGGTGGTTCACCCCTCCACTTT
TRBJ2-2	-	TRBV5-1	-	CASSLGGTTGELFF	TGCGCCAGCAGCTTAGGGGGAACCACCGGGGAGCTGTTTTTT
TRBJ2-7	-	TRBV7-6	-	CASSLAGAVYEQYF	TGTGCCAGCAGCTTAGCAGGAGCGGTTTACGAGCAGTACTTC
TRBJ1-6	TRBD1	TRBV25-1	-	CASNADRANSPLHF	TGTGCCAGCAATGCGGACAGGGCTAATTCACCCCTCCACTTT
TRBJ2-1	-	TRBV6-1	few	CASSDLTGFGEQFF	TGTGCCAGCAGTGACCTGACAGGATTCGGTGAGCAGTTCTTC
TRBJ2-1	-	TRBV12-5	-	CASGSTSYNEQFF	TGTGCTAGTGGTTCGACATCCTACAATGAGCAGTTCTTC
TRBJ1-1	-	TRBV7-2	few	CASSFVVQGEAFF	TGTGCCAGCAGCTTTGTCGTTCAGGGTGAAGCTTTCTTT
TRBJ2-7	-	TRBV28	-	CASRGQIYEQYF	TGTGCCAGCAGAGGACAGATATACGAGCAGTACTTC
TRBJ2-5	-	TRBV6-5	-	CASSQGWETQYF	TGTGCCAGCAGCCAGGGTTGGGAGACCCAGTACTTC
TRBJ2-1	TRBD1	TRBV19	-	CASSILAGGSYNEQFF	TGTGCCAGTAGTATTTTGGCAGGGGGCTCCTACAATGAGCAGTTCTTC
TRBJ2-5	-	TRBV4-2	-	CASSQDHTKEETQYF	TGTGCCAGCAGCCAAGATCACACGAAGGAGGAGACCCAGTACTTC
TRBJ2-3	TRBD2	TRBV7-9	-	CASSEGTSGGTDTQYF	TGTGCCAGCAGCGAAGGGACTAGCGGGGGCACAGATACGCAGTATTTT
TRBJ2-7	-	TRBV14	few	CASSLRSEQYF	TGTGCCAGCAGCCTCCGGTCCGAGCAGTACTTC
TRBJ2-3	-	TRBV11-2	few	CASSSYGDTDTQYF	TGTGCCAGCAGCTCTTACGGGGACACAGATACGCAGTATTTT
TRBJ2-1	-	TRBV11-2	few	CASSFNRDNEQFF	TGTGCCAGCAGCTTCAACAGGGACAATGAGCAGTTCTTC
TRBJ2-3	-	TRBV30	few	CAWRLGSADTQYF	TGTGCCTGGAGGCTAGGTTCGGCAGATACGCAGTATTTT